These 20 T cell receptor beta chains originate from one sample sequenced in a study of T cells in Graves' hyperthyroidism and ophthalmopathy. RNA transcripts were the template for amplifying TCR beta CDR3 regions. First-round RT-PCR targeting the TCR CDR3 was performed with the HTBI primer set. TCRdb fed the multiplex PCR reads into MiXCR, producing one record per CDR3 protein. The sample has about 380,000 distinct CDR3 sequences, 11% to 15% seen once. Sequences were obtained from blood. The receptors stem from a woman in her fifties or sixties with Graves' hyperthyroidism.

This clonotype has a count of ten or more. The CDR3 reads CATSGRTSGGGDEQFF. CDR3 coding DNA: TGTGCCACCAGTGGCCGGACTAGCGGGGGAGGGGATGAGCAGTTCTTC. V gene TRBV24-1 combines with J gene TRBJ2-1; TRBD2 aligns across 13 bases. This CDR3 contains 16 residues. Trimming cost V 5 bases and J 8 bases; bases outside gene matches: 8. The germline V gene encodes CDR1 KGHDR and CDR2 SFDVKD.

This clonotype came up many times. The CDR3 here is CASSPPGQFNYGYTF. The DNA for the CDR3 is TGTGCCAGCTCACCTCCGGGACAGTTTAACTATGGCTACACCTTC. The chain is built from TRBV18 and TRBJ1-2; 7 bases line up with TRBD1. The CDR3 consists of 15 residues. Trimming at V came to 3 bases and at J to 1 base, leaving 5 bases not matched to a gene. Germline V gene data show CDR1 as KGHSH and CDR2 as LQKENI.

There are many counts of this clonotype. The V call is TRBV6-2 or TRBV6-3, the J call TRBJ2-7; D perhaps matches TRBD2 (5 bases). The CDR3 loop spans 14 amino acids. The V end lost 3 bases, the J end lost 3 bases, and 12 bases lay between the germline ends. Per the germline V gene, CDR1 is MNHEY and CDR2 is SVGEGT. CDR3 region: CASSYRGPIYEQYF. In nucleotides, the CDR3 is TGTGCCAGCAGTTATCGAGGGCCCATCTACGAGCAGTACTTC.

In this sample, this clonotype turned up a few times. CDR3 region: CASSYGQTSEQYF. The CDR3 DNA reads as TGTGCCAGCAGTTACGGTCAGACAAGCGAGCAGTACTTC. The chain employs TRBV6-5 and TRBJ2-7; D is ambiguous. Germline CDR1 is MNHEY and CDR2 is SVGAGI. The length of the CDR3 is 13 residues. V dropped 2 bases and J dropped 6 bases, with 11 bases sitting between them.

This clonotype was counted ten times or more. This chain links TRBV29-1 with TRBJ2-3; TRBD2 matches 8 bases. J was trimmed by 3 bases and V by 7 bases; bases with no gene match: 12. This CDR3 has 15 residues. Germline lookup yields CDR1 SQVTM and CDR2 ANQGSEA. The DNA for the CDR3 is TGCAGCGCAACTCAGAGCGGGGGAAAAACAGATACGCAGTATTTT. Encoded protein: CSATQSGGKTDTQYF.

A few counts support this clonotype. V usage is TRBV20-1 and J usage is TRBJ2-3, with 11 bases matching TRBD2. The CDR3 is 15 residues long. Germline trimming cut 2 bases from V and 5 bases from J; bases unmatched to any gene: 6. From germline, CDR1 is DFQATT and CDR2 SNEGSKA (reference sequence). CDR3: CSARRTGTSGDTQYF. In DNA form, the CDR3 reads TGCAGTGCTAGACGTACCGGGACTAGCGGAGATACGCAGTATTTT.

This clonotype has at least ten counts. The chain employs TRBV2 and TRBJ2-1; D is uncertain. The CDR3 extends over 14 amino acids. The V end lost 7 bases, the J end lost 5 bases, and 15 bases lay between the germline ends. Germline-derived CDR1 and CDR2 are SNHLY and FYNNEI. The CDR3 nucleotides read TGTGCCAGCAAGCAGACAAATTTTAACAATGAGCAGTTCTTC. This gives the protein CASKQTNFNNEQFF. The entire variable domain, with the rest obtained from reference TRBV2 and TRBJ2-1, is as follows: EPEVTQTPSHQVTQMGQEVILRCVPISNHLYFYWYRQILGQKVEFLVSFYNNEISEKSEIFDDQFSVERPDGSNFTLKIRSTKLEDSAMYFCASKQTNFNNEQFFGPGTRLTVL.

This clonotype has ten or more counts. CDR3 residues: CASSRQTPLQETQYF. Written as DNA, the CDR3 is TGTGCCAGCAGCCGTCAGACACCATTACAAGAGACCCAGTACTTC. This chain joins TRBV27 and TRBJ2-5; D is unclear. Germline V gives CDR1 MNHEY, CDR2 SMNVEV (reference sequence). The CDR3 runs 15 residues. The V and J ends lost 6 bases and 2 bases respectively, with 16 bases between them.

This clonotype was observed many times. J is TRBJ1-6 and V is TRBV11-2, with no clear D. This CDR3 is built from 11 residues. The germline gives CDR1 SGHAT, CDR2 FQNNGV. Trimming pared 3 bases from V and 10 bases from J, leaving 4 bases between. In DNA, the CDR3 is TGTGCCAGCAGCTTCGGGTCACCCCTCCACTTT. It encodes CASSFGSPLHF.

This clonotype was detected ten times or more. The chain combines TRBV20-1 with TRBJ1-5; D gene ambiguous. Trimming cost V 0 bases and J 4 bases, with 10 bases left between them. Germline V gene sequence: CDR1 DFQATT, CDR2 SNEGSKA (reference sequence). This CDR3 region has 14 residues. In DNA, the CDR3 is TGCAGTGCTAGAGACCCCCACCGGAATCAGCCCCAGCATTTT. Its translation is CSARDPHRNQPQHF.

This clonotype was seen many times. The V call is TRBV6-1, the J call TRBJ1-6; tentatively, D is TRBD1 (5 bases). The ends were cut back, 5 bases at V and 7 bases at J, with 15 bases in the middle. CDR3 size: 15 residues. CDR1 MNHNS and CDR2 SASEGT come from the germline V gene. CDR3 DNA: TGTGCCAGCAGTTATGGGGGAGATGGGAATTCACCCCTCCACTTT. As protein: CASSYGGDGNSPLHF.

The rearrangement uses TRBV28 and TRBJ1-6; D not resolved. V dropped 5 bases and J dropped 3 bases, with 20 bases sitting between them. The CDR3 is made up of 18 amino acids. CDR1 and CDR2 (germline): MDHEN, SYDVKM. The CDR3 nucleotides are TGTGCCAGCAGTACCCGGTCCTATTCGGGGAGCTATAATTCACCCCTCCACTTT. Its protein is CASSTRSYSGSYNSPLHF.

This clonotype was detected ten times or more. The rearrangement links TRBV6-1 to TRBJ1-2; D unresolved. The CDR3 has 12 amino acids. Germline CDR1 reads MNHNS; CDR2 reads SASEGT. Trimming removed 6 bases at V and 3 bases at J, with 8 bases between. The CDR3 sequence: CASRAGDYGYTF. The CDR3 DNA sequence: TGTGCCAGCAGGGCCGGGGACTATGGCTACACCTTC.

V and J are TRBV30 and TRBJ2-1; maybe TRBD2 (7 bases). This CDR3 spans 13 amino acids. V gave up 5 bases and J gave up 15 bases, with 23 bases separating them. In germline, CDR1 is GTSNPN, CDR2 SVGIG (reference sequence). As DNA, the CDR3 is TGTGCCTGGTCCGGGGGGCGGGTATTTAATCTGTTCTTC. It yields the protein CAWSGGRVFNLFF. The full variable domain, rest sourced from reference TRBV30 and TRBJ2-1, is SQTIHQWPATLVQPVGSPLSLECTVEGTSNPNLYWYRQAAGRGLQLLFYSVGIGQISSEVPQNLSASRPQDRQFILSSKKLLLSDSGFYLCAWSGGRVFNLFFGPGTRLTVL.

This clonotype was seen a handful of times. V and J are TRBV6-1 and TRBJ2-2, with D possibly TRBD2 on 6 matching bases. In germline, CDR1 is MNHNS, CDR2 SASEGT. The CDR3 sequence is 14 residues long. V shed 6 bases and J shed 1 base, with 9 bases lying between them. The CDR3 region is CASRIAVNTGELFF. For the CDR3, the DNA is TGTGCCAGCAGGATAGCGGTGAACACCGGGGAGCTGTTTTTT.

This clonotype showed up many times. The chain couples TRBV2 to TRBJ1-2; D remains ambiguous. CDR3 size: 11 residues. Germline lookup yields CDR1 SNHLY and CDR2 FYNNEI. Trimming removed 3 bases at V and 2 bases at J, with 1 base between. CDR3 amino acids: CASSENYGYTF. The CDR3 DNA reads TGTGCCAGCAGTGAGAACTATGGCTACACCTTC.

This clonotype was found many times. This chain joins TRBV27 and TRBJ2-1; D remains unclear. Germline CDR1 is MNHEY and CDR2 is SMNVEV (reference sequence). CDR3 length: 14 amino acids. V was cut by 8 bases and J by 3 bases, with 14 bases left in between. The CDR3 reads CASLARTDYNEQFF. The CDR3 bases are TGTGCCAGCCTCGCTCGGACCGACTACAATGAGCAGTTCTTC.

This clonotype has a count of ten or more. The chain couples TRBV28 to TRBJ2-1; D perhaps matches TRBD2 (5 bases). With 3 bases removed from V and 8 bases from J, the gap between germline ends came to 23 bases. CDR1 is MDHEN and CDR2 is SYDVKM in the germline V gene. This CDR3 has 17 amino acids. The CDR3 sequence: CASSFFRLPQLGYEQFF. The CDR3 bases are TGTGCCAGCAGTTTTTTCCGACTACCTCAACTCGGGTATGAGCAGTTCTTC.

A few counts support this clonotype. J is TRBJ1-4 and V is TRBV5-1, with 7 positions matching TRBD1. The CDR3 spans 17 residues. Germline V gives CDR1 SGHRS, CDR2 YFSETQ. V gave up 4 bases and J gave up 6 bases; unmatched junction bases: 15. The CDR3 bases are TGCGCCAGCAGCCTCCAACCTAACAGGGGAATAGATGAAAAACTGTTTTTT. This gives the protein CASSLQPNRGIDEKLFF. Using reference TRBV5-1 and TRBJ1-4 for the parts outside the CDR3, the full variable domain is KAGVTQTPRYLIKTRGQQVTLSCSPISGHRSVSWYQQTPGQGLQFLFEYFSETQRNKGNFPGRFSGRQFSNSRSEMNVSTLELGDSALYLCASSLQPNRGIDEKLFFGSGTQLSVL.

About this clonotype: This may come from a read error, since a much larger clone is one base off. V gene TRBV5-1 combines with J gene TRBJ2-1, with D maybe TRBD2 (6 bases). The length of the CDR3 is 13 residues. The germline V gene encodes CDR1 SGHRS and CDR2 YFSETQ. V lost 4 bases and J lost 10, with 15 bases in between. This chain's CDR3 is CASSPTGVSEQFF. The CDR3 DNA reads TGCGCCAGCAGCCCGACGGGAGTAAGCGAGCAGTTCTTC.